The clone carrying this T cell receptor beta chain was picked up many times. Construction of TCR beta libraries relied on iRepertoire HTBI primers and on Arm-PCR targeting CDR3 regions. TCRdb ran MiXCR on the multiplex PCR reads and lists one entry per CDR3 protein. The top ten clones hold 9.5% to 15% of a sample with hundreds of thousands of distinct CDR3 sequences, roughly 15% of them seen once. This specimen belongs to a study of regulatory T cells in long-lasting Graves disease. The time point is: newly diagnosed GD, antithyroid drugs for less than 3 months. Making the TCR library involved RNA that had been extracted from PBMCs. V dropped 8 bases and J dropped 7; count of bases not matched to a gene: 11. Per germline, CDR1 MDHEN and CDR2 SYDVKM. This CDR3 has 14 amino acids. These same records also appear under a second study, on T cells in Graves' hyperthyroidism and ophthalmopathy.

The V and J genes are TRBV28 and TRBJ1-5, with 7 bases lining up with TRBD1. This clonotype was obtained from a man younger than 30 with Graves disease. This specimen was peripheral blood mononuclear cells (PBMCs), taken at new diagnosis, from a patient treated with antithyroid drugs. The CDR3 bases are TGTGCCAGCGCCAGGGGGTTCCTCGGGCAGCCCCAGCATTTT. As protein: CASARGFLGQPQHF.